This T cell receptor (beta chain) was identified during a study of cytomegalovirus exposure and HLA in healthy donors. CDR3 length: 15 residues. CDR1 and CDR2 (germline): SGHNT, YYREEE (reference sequence). V trimming: 7 bases; J trimming: 6 bases; junction bases outside the gene matches: 10. PCR amplification relied on 60 Vbeta primers (plus 13 Jbeta primers). Libraries were prepared by immunoSEQ multiplex PCR; TCRdb keeps only in-frame clonotypes and omits some of them. The repertoire holds 190,000 or so clones, around 86% seen once, with roughly 1.6% in the top ten. Notes on the study in general: Further analysis was carried out later, and it showed several of the most significant clusters appearing linked to common viral pathogens. In an earlier analysis, productive rearrangement rates for most beta V segments clustered near 87% or 30%.

In regard to this clone: As yet, its antigen is unknown.

This clonotype was obtained from a man aged 45-65 years in good health and CMV-seronegative. The chain has TRBV5-4 and TRBJ1-4, with TRBD1 identical over 9 bases. The sample consisted of PBMCs. CDR3 nucleotides: TGTGCCAGCTCCCGTGAGGGGACAGGGTATGAAAAACTGTTTTTT. Amino acid sequence: CASSREGTGYEKLFF.